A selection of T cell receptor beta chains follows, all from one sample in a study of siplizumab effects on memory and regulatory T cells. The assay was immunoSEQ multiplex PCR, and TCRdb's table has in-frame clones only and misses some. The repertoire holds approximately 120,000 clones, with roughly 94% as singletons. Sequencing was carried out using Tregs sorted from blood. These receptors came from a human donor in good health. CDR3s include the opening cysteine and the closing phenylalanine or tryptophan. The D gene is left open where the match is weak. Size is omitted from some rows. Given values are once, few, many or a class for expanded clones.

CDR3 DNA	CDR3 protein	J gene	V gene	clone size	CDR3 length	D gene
TGTGCCAGCAGTGAAATATTTGCGGGATCCACCGGGGAGCTGTTTTTT	CASSEIFAGSTGELFF	TRBJ2-2	TRBV6-1	-	16	-
TGCAGCGCCCAGACGGGTGGCTCTGGAAACACCATATATTTT	CSAQTGGSGNTIYF	TRBJ1-3	TRBV29-1	-	14	-
TGTGCCAGCAGCCAGAATCGAGGGGGGGAAACAACTGAAGCTTTCTTT	CASSQNRGGETTEAFF	TRBJ1-1	TRBV5-4	-	16	-
TGCGCCAGCAGCCAAGCCGGGAGGTCTAACTACGAGCAGTACTTC	CASSQAGRSNYEQYF	TRBJ2-7	TRBV5-1	-	15	TRBD2
TGTGCCAGTAGTATACAGGCTAGCGGTTTCTACAATGAGCAGTTCTTC	CASSIQASGFYNEQFF	TRBJ2-1	TRBV19	-	16	TRBD2
TGTGCCAGCAGCCCCCGCACTCGACTAGCGGGGGGGCGTGAGCAGTACTTC	CASSPRTRLAGGREQYF	TRBJ2-7	TRBV27	-	17	TRBD2
TGCGCCAGCAGCCGGACAGGGGCCGCATCGATGGAAAATTCACCCCTCCACTTT	CASSRTGAASMENSPLHF	TRBJ1-6	TRBV5-1	-	18	TRBD1
TGTGCCAGCAGTCAAGGGCGTGGGCGGGGCGTCAATCAGCCCCAGCATTTT	CASSQGRGRGVNQPQHF	TRBJ1-5	TRBV6-1	-	17	-
TGTGCCACCAGCAGAGAGGGGGGCGACTCCTACGAGCAGTACTTC	CATSREGGDSYEQYF	TRBJ2-7	TRBV15	-	15	-
TGTGCCAGCAGTTACGGCGGGAGATACGAGCAGTACTTC	CASSYGGRYEQYF	TRBJ2-7	TRBV6-6	-	13	TRBD2
TGTGCCAGCAGGACCGGGGCCAAGGGGTGGGACACCTTC	CASRTGAKGWDTF	TRBJ1-2	TRBV5-6	-	13	-
TGTGCCAGCAGCTTCCCGTGGGGGGAACTAGCGGGCACAGATACGCAGTATTTT	CASSFPWGELAGTDTQYF	TRBJ2-3	TRBV28	-	18	TRBD2
TGTGCAAGTCGCCGTACCACTAGCGGGGACAATGAGCAGTTCTTC	CASRRTTSGDNEQFF	TRBJ2-1	TRBV12-2	-	15	-
TGTGCCAGCAGTGAAGACGATTCAGTTGAGCCCTACGAGCAGTACTTC	CASSEDDSVEPYEQYF	TRBJ2-7	TRBV6-4	-	16	-
TGTGCCATCAGTGAGGGGCGACAGGGCAATGAGCAGTTCTTC	CAISEGRQGNEQFF	TRBJ2-1	TRBV10-3	-	14	TRBD1
TGTGCCAGCAGGACACTTCGAATTTCCTACGAGCAGTACTTC	CASRTLRISYEQYF	TRBJ2-7	TRBV2	-	14	-
TGCAGCGTGAAACAGGGTAGGGCTGAGCAGTTCTTC	CSVKQGRAEQFF	TRBJ2-1	TRBV29-1	-	12	-
TGTGCCAGCAGAGCATTGACAGCAAACACTGAAGCTTTCTTT	CASRALTANTEAFF	TRBJ1-1	TRBV6-5	-	14	-
TGTGCCAGCCTTTTTCCGGGCTACTTAGAAGACACTGAAGCTTTCTTT	CASLFPGYLEDTEAFF	TRBJ1-1	TRBV2	-	16	-
TGTGCCAGCAGTCGGACAGGGGGCAGGACTGAAGCTTTCTTT	CASSRTGGRTEAFF	TRBJ1-1	TRBV6-5	-	14	TRBD1
TGTGCCAGCAGTGTTTCCGGGACAGGGAACTACGAGCAGTACTTC	CASSVSGTGNYEQYF	TRBJ2-7	TRBV6-1	-	15	TRBD1
TGTGCTAGTGGCCGTGTATATGGACAGGGTCTCTACGAGCAGTACTTC	CASGRVYGQGLYEQYF	TRBJ2-7	TRBV12-5	-	16	TRBD1
TGTGCCAGCAGTGAGGCAGCGGGCTATGGCTACACCTTC	CASSEAAGYGYTF	TRBJ1-2	TRBV6-1	few	13	-
TGTGCCAGCAGAGCGACAGGAGGAAGTGAAAAACTGTTTTTT	CASRATGGSEKLFF	TRBJ1-4	TRBV6-6	-	14	-
TGTGCCAGCAGTGGATTTAACTATGGCTACACCTTC	CASSGFNYGYTF	TRBJ1-2	TRBV25-1	-	12	-
TGTGCCAGCAGCCGGACAGGCTACGAGCAGTACTTC	CASSRTGYEQYF	TRBJ2-7	TRBV7-2	-	12	TRBD1
TGTGCCAGCAGGGTTGGACAGACTTACAATCAGCCCCAGCATTTT	CASRVGQTYNQPQHF	TRBJ1-5	TRBV2	-	15	-
TGTGCCAGCTCCCCCCTAGGGACTGACACCGGGGAGCTGTTTTTT	CASSPLGTDTGELFF	TRBJ2-2	TRBV18	-	15	-
TGTGCCAGCAGCCCGTCCTGGCGCCAGGGAACCTACAATGAGCAGTTCTTC	CASSPSWRQGTYNEQFF	TRBJ2-1	TRBV27	-	17	-
TGTGCCAGCAGCTTGGCTGGGAAAAAACTGTTTTTT	CASSLAGKKLFF	TRBJ1-4	TRBV7-8	-	12	-